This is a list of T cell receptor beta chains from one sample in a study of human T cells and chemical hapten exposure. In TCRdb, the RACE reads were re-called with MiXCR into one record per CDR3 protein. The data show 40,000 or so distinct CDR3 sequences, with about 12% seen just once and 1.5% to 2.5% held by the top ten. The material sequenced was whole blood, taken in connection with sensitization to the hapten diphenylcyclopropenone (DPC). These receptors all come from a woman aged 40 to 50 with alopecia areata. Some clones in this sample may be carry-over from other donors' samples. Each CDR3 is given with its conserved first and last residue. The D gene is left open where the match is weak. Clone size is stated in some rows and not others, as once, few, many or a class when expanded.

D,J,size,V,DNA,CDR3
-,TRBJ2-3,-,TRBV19,TGTGCCAGTAGTACAGGGATAGCGGCAGATACGCAGTATTTT,CASSTGIAADTQYF
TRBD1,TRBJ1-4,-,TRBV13,TGTGCCAGCAGCTTAGCAGGGGGCAGCTCAACTAATGAAAAACTGTTTTTT,CASSLAGGSSTNEKLFF
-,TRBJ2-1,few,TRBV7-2,TGTGCCAGCAGCTCCACCCCCGTCGAGGTAGAGCAGTTCTTC,CASSSTPVEVEQFF
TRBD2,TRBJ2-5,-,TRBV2,TGTGCCAGCAGTGAACTAGCGGGATATGCCTTC,CASSELAGYAF
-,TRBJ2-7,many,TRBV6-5,TGTGCCAGCAGTTCGGCCCGCTCCTACGAGCAGTACTTC,CASSSARSYEQYF
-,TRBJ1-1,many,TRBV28,TGTGCCAGCGGGTTCCTGGACAATCCGGGAACTGAAGCTTTCTTT,CASGFLDNPGTEAFF
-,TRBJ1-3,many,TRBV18,TGTGCCAGCTCACCAGGCCACAGACTCTCTGGAAACACCATATATTTT,CASSPGHRLSGNTIYF
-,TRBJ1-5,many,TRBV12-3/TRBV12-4,TGTGCCAGCAGTTTAATGGGGAGTAGCAATCAGCCCCAGCATTTT,CASSLMGSSNQPQHF
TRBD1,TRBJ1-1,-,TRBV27,TGTGCCAGCAGTTTACCGGGACAGTTGAACACTGAAGCTTTCTTT,CASSLPGQLNTEAFF
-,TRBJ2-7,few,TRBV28,TGTGCCAGCAAAATAGGGGCAGGGGCCCCTTACTTC,CASKIGAGAPYF
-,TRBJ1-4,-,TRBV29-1,TGCAGCGTTGCCAATGAAAAACTGTTTTTT,CSVANEKLFF
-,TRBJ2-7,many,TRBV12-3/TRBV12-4,TGTGCCAGGCCGGGACTCCCGTTATACTTC,CARPGLPLYF
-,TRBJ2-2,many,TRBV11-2,TGTGCCAGCAGCTTAAGGGGGGCGAGGAACACCGGGGAGCTGTTTTTT,CASSLRGARNTGELFF
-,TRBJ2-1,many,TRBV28,TGTGCCAGCAGCCCGAGTTATTTGGAGCAGTTCTTC,CASSPSYLEQFF
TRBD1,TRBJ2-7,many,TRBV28,TGTGCCAGCAGTTTTCTACAGGGGTTTTACGAGCAGTACTTC,CASSFLQGFYEQYF
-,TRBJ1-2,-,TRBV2,TGTGCCACAACTCTCGGGCAGGCCTATGGCTACACCTTC,CATTLGQAYGYTF
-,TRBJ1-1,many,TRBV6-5,TGTGCCAGCAGTTATACAACGGCGGGGACTGAAGCTTTCTTT,CASSYTTAGTEAFF
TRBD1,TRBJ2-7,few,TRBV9,TGTGCCAGCGGGGACAGGGGTACGGGTGAGCAGTACTTC,CASGDRGTGEQYF
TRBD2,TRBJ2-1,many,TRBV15,TGTGCCACCAGTTGGAGGCCGGGAGGTGGTGAGCAGTTCTTC,CATSWRPGGGEQFF
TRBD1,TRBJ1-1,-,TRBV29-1,TGCAGCGCCCAGGGACAGGCGGTGAACACTGAAGCTTTCTTT,CSAQGQAVNTEAFF
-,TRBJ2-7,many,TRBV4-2,TGTGCCAGCAGCCAAGAAGTCCGGATACCAGCCAGGGAGCAGTACTTC,CASSQEVRIPAREQYF
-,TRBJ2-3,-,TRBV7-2,TGTGCCAGCAGCTTAGGTAGTCGGTCGCTCACAGATACGCAGTATTTT,CASSLGSRSLTDTQYF
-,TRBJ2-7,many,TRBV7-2,TGTGCCAGCAGCCTCTCTACCACGGTCGAGCAGTACTTC,CASSLSTTVEQYF
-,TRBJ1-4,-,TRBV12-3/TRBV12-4,TGTGCCAGCAGTTTACGGGGGTGGGACGAAAAACTGTTTTTT,CASSLRGWDEKLFF
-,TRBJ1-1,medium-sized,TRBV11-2,TGTGCCAGCAGCTCGTTGGGTGGGGTAAAGAACACTGAAGCTTTCTTT,CASSSLGGVKNTEAFF
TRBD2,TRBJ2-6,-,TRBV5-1,TGCACCAGCAGCCCAGGACTAGCAGGTGGGGCCAACGTCCTGACTTTC,CTSSPGLAGGANVLTF
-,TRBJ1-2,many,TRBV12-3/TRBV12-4,TGTGCCACAGGGGTGAGGGGAAGCGGCTACACCTTC,CATGVRGSGYTF
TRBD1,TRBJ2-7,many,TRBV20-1,TGCAGTGCGCCCGGGACAGGGATCCACGAGCAGTACTTC,CSAPGTGIHEQYF
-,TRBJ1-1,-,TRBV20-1,TGCAGTGCTCGCCGCCCGACGGGAGGGGCTGAAGCTTTCTTT,CSARRPTGGAEAFF
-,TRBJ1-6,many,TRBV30,TGTGCCTGGAGGACGGACAGTTCACCCCTCCACTTT,CAWRTDSSPLHF
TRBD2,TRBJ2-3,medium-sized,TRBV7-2,TGTGCCAGCAGCTTGCGGGAGGCCCCTATGGATACGCAGTATTTT,CASSLREAPMDTQYF
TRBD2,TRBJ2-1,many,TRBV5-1,TGCGCCAGCAGCCCAACCCCGACTAGCTTCGATGAGCAGTTCTTC,CASSPTPTSFDEQFF
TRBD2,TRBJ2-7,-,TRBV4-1,TGCGCCAGCAGCCAAGGGCCAGCGGGGGTCCCCTACGAGCAGTACTTC,CASSQGPAGVPYEQYF
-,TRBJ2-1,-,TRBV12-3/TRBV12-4,TGTGCCAGCACCCCCTCGGCGGGTAGCCCGAGGCAGTTCTTC,CASTPSAGSPRQFF
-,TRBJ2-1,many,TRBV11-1,TGTGCCAGCAGCTCACCTTGGGGGACATTCTCCTACAATGAGCAGTTCTTC,CASSSPWGTFSYNEQFF
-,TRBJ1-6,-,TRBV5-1,TGCGCCAGCAGCTTGGACAGTTCCTATAATTCACCCCTCCACTTT,CASSLDSSYNSPLHF
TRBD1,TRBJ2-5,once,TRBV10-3,TGTGCCATCAGTACCGGACAGGGACAAGAGACCCAGTACTTC,CAISTGQGQETQYF
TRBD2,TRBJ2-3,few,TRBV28,TGTGCCAGCAGTTTTGCGGGAGACACAGATACGCAGTATTTT,CASSFAGDTDTQYF
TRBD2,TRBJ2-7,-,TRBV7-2,TGTGCCAGCAGCCAACTAGCGTCGACCTACGAGCAGTACTTC,CASSQLASTYEQYF
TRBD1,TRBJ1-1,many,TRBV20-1,TGCAGTGCTAGAAAGGCAGGGGGAGGCACTGAAGCTTTCTTT,CSARKAGGGTEAFF
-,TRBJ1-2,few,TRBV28,TGTGCCAGCGGGCATCTTGGCTACACCTTC,CASGHLGYTF
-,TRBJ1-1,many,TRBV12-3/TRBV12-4,TGTGCCAGCAGTTTAACAGGGACCCTTCGGGTTACTGAAGCTTTCTTT,CASSLTGTLRVTEAFF
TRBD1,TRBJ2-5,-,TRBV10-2,TGCGCCAGCAGTGGGGGACAGGGAGGGACCCAGTACTTC,CASSGGQGGTQYF
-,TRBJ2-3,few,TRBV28,TGTGCCAGCAGTTTCGGGGCCCTTACAGATACGCAGTATTTT,CASSFGALTDTQYF
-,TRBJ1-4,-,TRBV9,TGTGCCAGCAGTGGGGGCGATCCTAATGAAAAACTGTTTTTT,CASSGGDPNEKLFF
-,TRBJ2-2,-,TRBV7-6,TGTGCCAGCAGCTTAGGGGCGGGAACCGGGGAGCTGTTTTTT,CASSLGAGTGELFF
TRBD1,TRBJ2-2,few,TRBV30,TGTGCCTGGAGGGTGGGGACAGGGGTCACCGGGGAGCTGTTTTTT,CAWRVGTGVTGELFF
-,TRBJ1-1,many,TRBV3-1,TGTGCCAGCAGGCCCCGGGGGGCGTGGACTGAAGCTTTCTTT,CASRPRGAWTEAFF
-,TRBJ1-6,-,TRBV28,TGTGCCAGCTGGGGGCCCAATTCACCCCTCCACTTT,CASWGPNSPLHF
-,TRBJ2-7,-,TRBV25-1,TGTGCCAGCAGGGAACACGGGGAGATGGGCGAGCAGTACTTC,CASREHGEMGEQYF
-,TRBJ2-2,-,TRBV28,TGTGCCAGCAGTTGGGGGGCCAACACCGGGGAGCTGTTTTTT,CASSWGANTGELFF
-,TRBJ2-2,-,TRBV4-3,TGCGCCAGCAGACCGGCGAGCACCGGGGAGCTGTTTTTT,CASRPASTGELFF
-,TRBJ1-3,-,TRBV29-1,TGCAGCGTTGGAACTGCAGGATCTGGAAACACCATATATTTT,CSVGTAGSGNTIYF
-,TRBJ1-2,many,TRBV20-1,TGCAGTGCTAGAGCCAGTGACCGGGACCTGAGATCTCATGGCTACACCTTC,CSARASDRDLRSHGYTF